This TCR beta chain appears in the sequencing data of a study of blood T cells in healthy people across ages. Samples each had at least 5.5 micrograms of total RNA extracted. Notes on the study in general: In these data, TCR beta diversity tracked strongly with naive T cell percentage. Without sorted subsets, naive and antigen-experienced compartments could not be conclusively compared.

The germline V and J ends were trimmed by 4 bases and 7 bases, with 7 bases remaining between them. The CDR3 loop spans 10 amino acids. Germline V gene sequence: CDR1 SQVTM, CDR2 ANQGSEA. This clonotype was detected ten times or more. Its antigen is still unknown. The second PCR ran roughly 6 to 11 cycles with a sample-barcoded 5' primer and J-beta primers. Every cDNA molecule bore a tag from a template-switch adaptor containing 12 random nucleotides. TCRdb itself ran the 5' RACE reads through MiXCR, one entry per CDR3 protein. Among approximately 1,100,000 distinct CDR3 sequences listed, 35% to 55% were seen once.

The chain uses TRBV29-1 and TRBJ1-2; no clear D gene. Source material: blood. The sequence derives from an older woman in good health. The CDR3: CSVATSGYTF. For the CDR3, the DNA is TGCAGCGTTGCTACCAGTGGCTACACCTTC.